What follows describes a single T cell receptor (beta chain). What this receptor recognizes is not known. Base quality data are lacking; no much larger clone is found one base away. The reads were generated on an Illumina NovaSeq 6000. Using 5'RACE with constant-segment primers, TCRalpha and TCRbeta cDNA libraries were constructed, with sample barcodes and unique molecular identifiers added in the process. Trizol reagent was used to extract RNA from every sample. The libraries were amplified in two PCR steps, and the second step added a second sample barcode and Illumina TruSeq adapters. Sequencing of the libraries was done on an Illumina NovaSeq, producing 2 x 150 bp paired-end reads. In the authors' own workflow: The reads were demultiplexed and collapsed into UMI-guided consensus sequences using migec v1.2.7. Using mixcr v2.1.11, UMI consensuses were aligned to TRA and TRB V and J templates and then assembled into clonotypes. Clonotypes were classified as expanded or contracted when called significant by both edgeR and NoisET, with noise models trained on biological replicates. edgeR calls used a false discovery rate-adjusted p below 0.01 and a log2 fold-change threshold of 1. As an exploratory analysis of dynamics, PCA with hierarchical clustering was applied to max-normalized trajectories of the 1000 most abundant clonotypes. Separately sequenced CD4+ and CD8+ repertoires were used to assign the CD4 or CD8 phenotype of responding clones. TCRdb reprocessing: public reads trimmed at Q25 with fastp, clones called with MiXCR, in-frame beta chains kept. All rows with the same CDR3 protein become a single entry with the most common DNA and genes. The V and J calls and clone size are TCRdb's, not the authors'. The table for this sample lists approximately 400,000 distinct CDR3 sequences; approximately 18% of them were counted only once. The ten largest make up 20% to 25% of the sample.

The data stem from a study of T-cell memory formation after mild COVID-19 (dated by TCRdb to the early 2020s). In terms of the full investigation: TCR sequence clusters from the two donors were found to be largely donor specific. T-cell clones expanding and contracting after mild COVID-19 in two donors were tracked by longitudinal TCRalpha and TCRbeta repertoire sequencing. The cohort was made up of two young adult volunteers, one female and one male, who were previously healthy.

General study outcomes and caveats: The second-wave clones that peaked on day 37 were not confirmed to be SARS-CoV-2 specific. Balanced CD4/CD8 phenotypes were observed for clones contracting from day 15 to 85, whereas a bias towards CD4+ was observed for a second wave of clones expanding from day 15 to 37. Only a couple of mild cases were covered by the study, and larger cohorts that include severe cases with pre-infection samples were considered necessary. Contracting CD4+ clones were found mainly in CM and EM memory subsets, while CD8+ clones were enriched in EMRA. Some responding clones were detected in pre-infection memory, suggesting pre-existing cross-reactive memory T cells joined the SARS-CoV-2 response.

Ficoll-Paque density gradient centrifugation was the method used to isolate PBMCs. The CDR1 and CDR2 encoded by the germline V gene (reference sequence) are LGHDT and YNNKEL. V sheds 2 bases and J sheds 13 bases, leaving 24 bases between their ends. From cysteine to phenylalanine, the CDR3 is 16 amino acids long. The DNA shown is the 48-base CDR3, in frame from base 1. The V and J genes are TRBV3-1 and TRBJ2-1, and TRBD2 may be the D gene, going by 5 matching bases. Sequencing was carried out using PBMCs or a T cell subset sorted from them (not recorded which). The receptor was isolated from a man aged 18 to 29 who had mild COVID-19 (a few samples of this study predate the infection). The sample titles of this study are shuffled in the database, so cell type and time point are left out; the donor was told from shared clones. The DNA sequence is TGTGCCAGCAGCCAAAGAGGGTCAGGACGGTACAATCCCCAGTTCTTC. It encodes CASSQRGSGRYNPQFF.